These 7 T cell receptor beta chains originate from one sample sequenced in a study of cytomegalovirus exposure and HLA in healthy donors. PCR employed 60 Vbeta and 13 Jbeta primers. The repertoire was sequenced with immunoSEQ multiplex PCR; TCRdb's copy has only in-frame clones and lacks some. The data contain a few hundred thousand clones, 77% of them singletons. The sample consisted of PBMCs. The receptor source for this set is a woman aged 60-75 years in good health and CMV-seropositive.

The V gene is TRBV10-1, the J gene TRBJ2-5, with D uncertain. The germline gives CDR1 WNHNN, CDR2 SYGVQD (reference sequence). The V and J ends lost 0 bases and 2 bases respectively, with 7 bases between them. This CDR3 is 14 amino acids long. The CDR3 DNA sequence: TGCGCCAGCAGTGAGTCGGTGCGGCAAGAGACCCAGTACTTC. It specifies CASSESVRQETQYF.

With respect to this clone: At the DNA level, this CDR3 is encoded by other sequences in the same sample as well. This chain links TRBV5-1 with TRBJ2-1, with 8 bases that match TRBD2. The CDR3 totals 15 residues. CDR1 and CDR2 from the germline V gene are SGHRS and YFSETQ. With V trimmed by 0 bases and J by 5 bases, 4 bases remained unmatched. The CDR3 sequence: CASSLDGGGNNEQFF. In DNA, the CDR3 is TGCGCCAGCAGCTTGGATGGCGGGGGGAACAATGAGCAGTTCTTC.

V is TRBV5-1 and J is TRBJ2-2; TRBD2 aligns across 16 bases. Germline CDR1 reads SGHRS; CDR2 reads YFSETQ. V dropped 4 bases and J dropped 2; count of bases not matched to a gene: 5. CDR3 size: 18 residues. The CDR3 reads CASSTGTSGGGNTGELFF. In DNA form, the CDR3 reads TGCGCCAGCAGCACCGGGACTAGCGGGGGGGGAAACACCGGGGAGCTGTTTTTT.

Here the CDR3 DNA reads TGCAGCGTTTCGACTAGCGGGGGCGCCGGGTCCGCAGATACGCAGTATTTT. It yields the protein CSVSTSGGAGSADTQYF. J is TRBJ2-3 and V is TRBV29-1; TRBD2 aligns across 12 bases. The length of the CDR3 is 17 residues. After removal of 5 bases from V and 4 bases from J, the junction contained 13 bases not matched to a gene. Germline CDR1 and CDR2: SQVTM and ANQGSEA.

The V gene is TRBV6-5, the J gene TRBJ1-2, with D maybe TRBD1 (6 bases). From germline, CDR1 is MNHEY and CDR2 SVGAGI. The CDR3 extends over 13 amino acids. V lost 4 bases, J lost 4 bases, and 10 bases lay in between. The CDR3 nucleotides are TGTGCCAGCAGTTTCCGGACAGCCTATGGCTACACCTTC. Translation gives CASSFRTAYGYTF.

The chain recombines TRBV5-1 with TRBJ2-3, with 8 bases aligning to TRBD2. The J segment lost 2 bases and the V segment lost 2 bases, leaving 7 bases of the junction unmatched. The CDR3 loop spans 16 amino acids. Germline V gene lookup returns CDR1 SGHRS and CDR2 YFSETQ. CDR3 residues: CASSLRGGRFTDTQYF. The CDR3 nucleotides read TGCGCCAGCAGCTTAAGGGGCGGGAGGTTCACAGATACGCAGTATTTT. The full variable domain, rest sourced from reference TRBV5-1 and TRBJ2-3, is KAGVTQTPRYLIKTRGQQVTLSCSPISGHRSVSWYQQTPGQGLQFLFEYFSETQRNKGNFPGRFSGRQFSNSRSEMNVSTLELGDSALYLCASSLRGGRFTDTQYFGPGTRLTVL.

This clone showed up just once. CDR3 sequence (DNA): TGTGCCAGCAGTCGACAGGGGGTGGAAAAACTGTTTTTT. Translation: CASSRQGVEKLFF. The J gene is TRBJ1-4, the V gene TRBV2; 9 bases fit TRBD1. V gave up 5 bases and J gave up 8 bases; unmatched junction bases: 3. CDR3 size: 13 residues. The germline CDR1 and CDR2 sequences are SNHLY and FYNNEI.